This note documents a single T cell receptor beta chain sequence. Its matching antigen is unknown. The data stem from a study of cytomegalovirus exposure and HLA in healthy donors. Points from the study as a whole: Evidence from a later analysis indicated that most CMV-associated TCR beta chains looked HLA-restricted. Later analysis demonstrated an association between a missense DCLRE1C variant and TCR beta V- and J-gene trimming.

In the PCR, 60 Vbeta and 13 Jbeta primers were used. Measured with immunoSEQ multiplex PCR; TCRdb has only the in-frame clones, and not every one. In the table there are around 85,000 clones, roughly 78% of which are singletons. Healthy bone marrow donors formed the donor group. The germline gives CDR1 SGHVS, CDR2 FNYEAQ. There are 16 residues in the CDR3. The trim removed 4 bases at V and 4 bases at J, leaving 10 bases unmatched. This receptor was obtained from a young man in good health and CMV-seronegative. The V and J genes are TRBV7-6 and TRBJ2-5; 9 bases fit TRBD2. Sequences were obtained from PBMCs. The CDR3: CASSSTAGGLRETQYF. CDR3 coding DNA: TGTGCCAGCAGCTCGACGGCGGGGGGGCTTCGAGAGACCCAGTACTTC.